Following are 26 T cell receptor beta chains from one sample sequenced in a study of shared clonotypes between healthy human individuals. Profiled with immunoSEQ multiplex PCR; TCRdb holds only in-frame clones, not every one. The sample yields over a million clones, approximately 97% seen once. Sequenced input: naive CD4+ T cells sorted from blood. Indicated subset: CD45RA+ positively selected. Receptor source: a man aged 30 to 45 in good health.

This chain connects TRBV19 to TRBJ2-2; no clear D. V was shortened by 2 bases and J by 4 bases, with 5 bases between the two germline ends. This CDR3 is built from 13 residues. Germline values: CDR1 LNHDA, CDR2 SQIVND (reference sequence). CDR3 amino acids: CASSIFLTGELFF. The CDR3 coding sequence is TGTGCCAGTAGTATATTCCTCACCGGGGAGCTGTTTTTT.

The V gene is TRBV10-1, the J gene TRBJ2-1; TRBD2 is a possible D gene (6 bases). The CDR3 is 16 residues long. V lost 4 bases and J lost 3, with 16 bases in between. CDR1 and CDR2 (germline): WNHNN, SYGVQD (reference sequence). CDR3 in amino acids: CASSASAGSFYNEQFF. For the CDR3, the DNA is TGCGCCAGCAGTGCTTCGGCGGGATCCTTCTACAATGAGCAGTTCTTC.

The chain uses TRBV14 and TRBJ2-1; D is possibly TRBD2 (6 bases). This CDR3 has 18 residues. The germline V and J ends were trimmed by 0 bases and 0 bases, with 15 bases remaining between them. CDR1 and CDR2 (germline): SGHDN, FVKESK. The CDR3 spells CASSQESPNGGSYNEQFF. The DNA for the CDR3 is TGTGCCAGCAGCCAAGAATCCCCTAACGGGGGCTCCTACAATGAGCAGTTCTTC.

The chain uses TRBV2 and TRBJ2-5; weak D call: TRBD1 (6 bases). The J call may be faulty, since TRBJ2-7 better matches the DNA end. The CDR3 length is 14 residues. Germline CDR1 SNHLY, CDR2 FYNNEI. The CDR3 is CASSGVNRAYEQYF. CDR3 nucleotides: TGTGCCAGCAGTGGAGTCAACAGGGCTTACGAGCAGTACTTC.

The chain is built from TRBV28 and TRBJ2-7; D is unresolved. Between the trimmed V and J ends, which lost 2 bases and 2 bases, there was a span of 13 bases. This CDR3 has 15 residues. CDR1 is MDHEN, CDR2 SYDVKM, per germline. CDR3 loop: CASSLGGFNPYEQYF. The CDR3 DNA reads TGTGCCAGCAGTTTAGGTGGTTTTAATCCCTACGAGCAGTACTTC.

The V and J genes are TRBV28 and TRBJ2-7; 10 bases line up with TRBD1. Germline V CDR1 and CDR2: MDHEN, SYDVKM. J lost 5 bases, V lost 9 bases, and 7 bases had no gene match. This CDR3 has 13 residues. The CDR3 DNA is TGTGCCAGTAGACAGGGGGCTTTCCACGAGCAGTACTTC. Protein sequence: CASRQGAFHEQYF.

This chain uses TRBV5-4 with TRBJ2-1; D is possibly TRBD1 or TRBD2 (6 bases each). V gave up 6 bases and J gave up 4 bases, with 20 bases separating them. The CDR3 runs 16 residues. The germline V gene encodes CDR1 SGHNT and CDR2 YYREEE (reference sequence). CDR3 nucleotide sequence: TGTGCCAGCACCCTGTTGGGGGGCTCAGGGTACAATGAGCAGTTCTTC. Residues: CASTLLGGSGYNEQFF.

This clone was counted between two and nine times. V is TRBV2 and J is TRBJ2-2, with D unclear. The CDR3 totals 11 residues. Germline V gene data show CDR1 as SNHLY and CDR2 as FYNNEI. Trimming cost V 3 bases and J 6 bases, with 2 bases left between them. The CDR3 DNA reads as TGTGCCAGCAGTGATCCCGGGGAGCTGTTTTTT. This codes for CASSDPGELFF.

This chain uses TRBV11-2 with TRBJ2-5, with D hard to call. CDR3 length equals 14 residues. Germline CDR1 SGHAT, CDR2 FQNNGV. Trimming took 1 base from V and 1 from J, leaving 7 bases between them. The CDR3 loop is CASSLVPFQETQYF. Here the CDR3 DNA reads TGTGCCAGCAGCTTAGTTCCCTTCCAAGAGACCCAGTACTTC.

The V call is TRBV5-1, the J call TRBJ2-2; D might be TRBD1 or TRBD2, each matching 5 bases. Trimming cost V 4 bases and J 6 bases, with 13 bases left between them. Germline-derived CDR1 and CDR2 are SGHRS and YFSETQ. The CDR3 totals 14 residues. The CDR3 is CASSPGTASGELFF. The CDR3 DNA reads TGCGCCAGCAGCCCTGGGACCGCGTCCGGGGAGCTGTTTTTT.

This sequence joins TRBV5-1 and TRBJ2-1; TRBD2 matches at 11 bases. The CDR3 has 16 residues. Germline CDR1 reads SGHRS; CDR2 reads YFSETQ. With V trimmed by 3 bases and J by 10 bases, 12 bases remained unmatched. The CDR3 loop reads CASSSGLAGGPREQFF. The CDR3 coding sequence is TGCGCCAGCAGCTCAGGCTTAGCGGGAGGGCCACGGGAGCAGTTCTTC.

The CDR3 coding sequence is TGTGCCAGCCTAGGACTAGCGGGATACACAGATACGCAGTATTTT. This sequence encodes CASLGLAGYTDTQYF. The chain recombines TRBV2 with TRBJ2-3; 12 nucleotides line up with TRBD2. The junction had 5 bases not matched to a gene; V was cut back by 8 bases and J by 2 bases. The germline gives CDR1 SNHLY, CDR2 FYNNEI. This CDR3 has 15 amino acids.

The V call is TRBV27, the J call TRBJ2-4, with 10 bases that match TRBD1. CDR1 is MNHEY, CDR2 SMNVEV, per germline (reference sequence). V lost 4 bases to trimming and J lost 5 bases; unmatched junction nucleotides: 8. CDR3 length: 16 amino acids. CDR3 amino acids: CASSSSGTGDQNIQYF. In DNA form, the CDR3 reads TGTGCCAGCAGTTCCTCTGGGACAGGGGACCAAAACATTCAGTACTTC.

This clone was seen just once. The chain carries TRBV4-3 and TRBJ2-7; 8 nucleotides line up with TRBD2. The CDR3 is 15 amino acids. CDR1 and CDR2 from the germline V gene are LGHNA and YSLEER. Trimming took 4 bases from V and 2 from J; bases not matched to a gene: 7. CDR3 sequence: CASSPVRAGAYEQYF. In DNA, the CDR3 is TGCGCCAGCAGCCCTGTTCGAGCGGGAGCCTACGAGCAGTACTTC.

V and J are TRBV15 and TRBJ2-1, with D perhaps TRBD1 (6 bases). In germline, CDR1 is LNHNV, CDR2 YYDKDF (reference sequence). Trimming pared 5 bases from V and 8 bases from J, leaving 13 bases between. This CDR3 is 13 amino acids long. The CDR3 DNA sequence: TGTGCCACCAGCGCACAGGGCCCCGATGAGCAGTTCTTC. Translation: CATSAQGPDEQFF.

The V gene is TRBV7-9, the J gene TRBJ2-1; D possibly matches TRBD1 or TRBD2 (5 bases each). Between the trimmed V and J ends, which lost 0 bases and 9 bases, there was a span of 21 bases. The CDR3 length is 17 residues. Germline-derived CDR1 and CDR2 are SEHNR and FQNEAQ (reference sequence). CDR3 region: CASSLASRGRQGPEQFF. DNA for the CDR3: TGTGCCAGCAGCTTAGCTTCCCGGGGTAGGCAGGGACCTGAGCAGTTCTTC.

This clone was seen only once. The rearrangement links TRBV9 to TRBJ2-2; 7 bases are a match to TRBD1. The CDR3 sequence is 17 residues long. Trimming took 0 bases from V and 1 from J; bases not matched to a gene: 6. Germline lookup yields CDR1 SGDLS and CDR2 YYNGEE. This CDR3 is CASSVDRGILNTGELFF. CDR3 nucleotides: TGTGCCAGCAGCGTAGACAGGGGTATATTGAACACCGGGGAGCTGTTTTTT.

In this sample, this clone turned up once. The chain links TRBV5-4 to TRBJ2-7, with 7 bases aligning to TRBD2. V was pared by 0 bases and J by 3 bases, with 6 bases of the junction left unmatched. The CDR3 has 15 residues. CDR1 and CDR2 from the germline V gene are SGHNT and YYREEE (reference sequence). The CDR3 protein is CASSLAASGIYEQYF. The CDR3 DNA is TGTGCCAGCAGCTTGGCGGCTAGCGGAATCTACGAGCAGTACTTC.

This sequence joins TRBV7-9 and TRBJ1-1; 11 nucleotides agree with TRBD1. Losses at the gene ends were 4 bases for V and 3 bases for J; bases not matched to a gene: 16. The germline V gene has CDR1 SEHNR and CDR2 FQNEAQ (reference sequence). This CDR3 region has 19 residues. The CDR3 here is CASSSLIRRDRGSHTEAFF. CDR3 bases: TGTGCCAGCAGCTCACTTATTCGCCGGGACAGGGGGTCCCACACTGAAGCTTTCTTT. The full variable domain, with the rest looked up from reference TRBV7-9 and TRBJ1-1, is DTGVSQNPRHKITKRGQNVTFRCDPISEHNRLYWYRQTLGQGPEFLTYFQNEAQLEKSRLLSDRFSAERPKGSFSTLEIQRTEQGDSAMYLCASSSLIRRDRGSHTEAFFGQGTRLTVV.

This rearrangement joins TRBV11-2 to TRBJ1-2, with unresolved D. The ends were cut back, 2 bases at V and 7 bases at J, with 8 bases in the middle. Per the germline V gene, CDR1 is SGHAT and CDR2 is FQNNGV. The CDR3 contains 12 residues. Here the CDR3 DNA reads TGTGCCAGCAGCTTATCCTGGGCTGGCTACACCTTC. Amino acids: CASSLSWAGYTF.

About this clone: Within the sample, other DNA sequences also encode this same CDR3. This chain uses TRBV27 with TRBJ2-7, with TRBD2 matching over 10 bases. Germline V gene sequence: CDR1 MNHEY, CDR2 SMNVEV (reference sequence). The V gene end was trimmed by 6 bases and the J gene end by 4 bases; junction bases not matched to a gene: 9. CDR3 size: 15 residues. As DNA, the CDR3 is TGTGCCAGCAGCCCAGGAGCGGGAGGGAGTTACGAGCAGTACTTC. It codes for CASSPGAGGSYEQYF.

The chain is built from TRBV28 and TRBJ2-7; D might be TRBD2 (6 bases). Trimming cost V 9 bases and J 3 bases, with 6 bases left between them. CDR3 size: 10 residues. In germline, CDR1 is MDHEN, CDR2 SYDVKM. The DNA of the CDR3 is TGTGCCAGGGACTACTACGAGCAGTACTTC. It is translated as CARDYYEQYF.

This clone showed up just once. The chain is built from TRBV5-6 and TRBJ2-2, with D possibly being TRBD2 (6 bases). V shed 3 bases and J shed 4 bases, with 16 bases lying between them. Germline V gives CDR1 SGHDT, CDR2 YYEEEE. This CDR3 is 16 amino acids long. CDR3 bases: TGTGCCAGCAGCTCTCAACATGGGGAGGTCACCGGGGAGCTGTTTTTT. Its protein is CASSSQHGEVTGELFF.

This sequence joins TRBV7-8 and TRBJ2-7; tentative D call: TRBD2 (6 bases). The germline V gene encodes CDR1 SGHVS and CDR2 FQNEAQ. There are 15 residues in the CDR3. Trimming shortened V by 8 bases and J by 3 bases, and 20 bases separated the two germline ends. The CDR3 bases are TGTGCCAGCTCAGCAAGACCGGGACTCGGCTACGAGCAGTACTTC. It yields the protein CASSARPGLGYEQYF.

The chain combines TRBV20-1 with TRBJ2-7, with no clear D. The ends were cut back, 0 bases at V and 7 bases at J, with 4 bases in the middle. CDR1 is DFQATT, CDR2 SNEGSKA, per germline (reference sequence). This CDR3 is built from 10 residues. CDR3 sequence reads: CSARDREQYF. CDR3 nucleotide sequence: TGCAGTGCTAGAGACCGGGAGCAGTACTTC.

The CDR3 loop is CASRSPDRSYGYTF. In nucleotides, the CDR3 is TGTGCCAGCAGAAGCCCGGACAGGAGCTATGGCTACACCTTC. The chain recombines TRBV27 with TRBJ1-2; 7 bases agree with TRBD1. This CDR3 comprises 14 residues. V lost 6 bases and J lost 4; bases outside the gene matches: 8. The germline V gene has CDR1 MNHEY and CDR2 SMNVEV (reference sequence).